The T cell receptor beta chain described here comes from a study of beta chain features in type 1 diabetes. About the study: Sorted cells examined across all samples numbered roughly 100 million.

Investigators reverse transcribed all isolated RNA, so they sequenced expressed TCRB transcripts. TCRdb's table, derived via immunoSEQ multiplex PCR, lists solely in-frame clones and lacks some. Of hundreds of thousands of clones in the sample, about a sixth were seen once. Only a few counts were recorded for this clone. Germline loops: CDR1 SGHRS, CDR2 YFSETQ. CDR3 length: 15 amino acids. The V gene end was trimmed by 4 bases and the J gene end by 4 bases; junction bases not matched to a gene: 6. Cell sorting via CD45RO/CCR7/CD25/CD127/CD95/CD27 was performed to obtain CD4+ naive, central memory, regulatory and stem cell-like memory cells.

The source material was naive CD4+ T cells from blood. This clonotype was obtained from a man younger than 35 in good health. This chain connects TRBV5-1 to TRBJ1-5, with 9 bases fitting TRBD1. CDR3 sequence (DNA): TGCGCCAGCAGCAGGGGACAGGGTGGAAATCAGCCCCAGCATTTT. Translating gives CASSRGQGGNQPQHF.